The rows below give T cell receptor beta chains drawn from one sample of a study of T cell responses to AZD1222 COVID-19 vaccine. Clones were sequenced by immunoSEQ multiplex PCR, and TCRdb holds only the in-frame ones, with some missing. Counted here are 120,000 to 150,000 clones, around 91% occurring once; the ten biggest clones make up 5%. The source material was peripheral blood, sampled on day 0 of AZD1222 vaccination. These receptors were obtained from an adult in good health. CDR3s include the opening cysteine and the closing phenylalanine or tryptophan. The order of the fields is V gene, J gene, clone size, CDR3 protein. Size is stated for part of the rows, as once, few or many counts, or as a class when the clone is expanded.

TRBV10-3,TRBJ1-2,-,CAISESRDGYTF
TRBV6-6,TRBJ2-3,once,CASASPGADTQYF
TRBV19,TRBJ2-1,-,CASSIGGRNEQFF
TRBV28,TRBJ2-7,-,CASSLSRYEQYF
TRBV14,TRBJ2-7,-,CASSQDQAGGASYEQYF
TRBV27,TRBJ2-7,-,CASSLWGREQYF
TRBV12-3/TRBV12-4,TRBJ2-1,-,CASSGLVVNEQFF
TRBV13,TRBJ2-1,-,CASGSRGNNEQFF
TRBV19,TRBJ1-2,-,CASWTLGGYTF
TRBV4-2,TRBJ2-1,once,CASSQPSSGSNNEQFF
TRBV3-1/TRBV3-2,TRBJ2-1,-,CASSLQGYNEQFF
TRBV28,TRBJ2-7,-,CASSLTGQGQGNEQYF
TRBV18,TRBJ1-2,-,CASDGYTF
TRBV19,TRBJ2-1,-,CASSIFSQGAYNEQFF
TRBV7-3,TRBJ2-1,-,CASSLKAGGLDRDTYNEQFF
TRBV2,TRBJ1-2,-,CASSEGGDREDGYTF
TRBV5-4,TRBJ1-1,-,CASSSGALTEAFF
TRBV14,TRBJ2-1,-,CASSLTPRVSEQFF
TRBV28,TRBJ2-2,-,CASSLAGGVYTGELFF
TRBV28,TRBJ1-4,-,CASTYQQATNEKLFF
TRBV6-2/TRBV6-3,TRBJ1-2,-,CASSYMGSLGYTF
TRBV9,TRBJ1-1,-,CASSVVRGNTEAFF
TRBV7-2,TRBJ2-1,-,CASSLYPSDYNEQFF
TRBV6-4,TRBJ2-2,-,CASSEKLTGELFF
TRBV12-3/TRBV12-4,TRBJ1-2,-,CASSPDGNYGYTF
TRBV5-4,TRBJ2-7,few,CASSFNGYEQYF
TRBV29-1,TRBJ1-1,-,CSVRTDGGLEAFF
TRBV4-2,TRBJ1-3,-,CASSQGRGLGNTIYF
TRBV5-5,TRBJ1-3,-,CASSLAPRTGNTIYF
TRBV9,TRBJ2-2,-,CASSYSAGDDTGELFF
TRBV5-4,TRBJ1-3,-,CASSSAGLRRNTIYF
TRBV28,TRBJ2-2,-,CASRADRSANTGELFF
TRBV6-5,TRBJ1-1,-,CASSFHRGLTEAFF
TRBV2,TRBJ2-3,-,CASSVGVSTDTQYF
TRBV4-1,TRBJ2-7,-,CASSQRTLDEQYF
TRBV18,TRBJ1-5,-,CASSQGTGGNQPQHF
TRBV6-2/TRBV6-3,TRBJ1-6,-,CASSSGTDNSPLHF